The 19 T cell receptor beta chains below come from one sample, sequenced in a study of T cells in Graves' hyperthyroidism and ophthalmopathy. Amplification of TCR beta CDR3 regions used RNA as the template. The study used the HTBI primer set for a first-round RT-PCR of the TCR CDR3. Each CDR3 protein is one row after TCRdb ran MiXCR on the multiplex PCR reads. Among approximately 620,000 distinct CDR3 sequences listed, 15% to 20% were seen once. Sequences were obtained from blood. These receptor sequences come from a middle-aged woman with Graves' ophthalmopathy.

The CDR3 protein is CAIRGQLEAFF. DNA of the CDR3: TGTGCCATCAGAGGACAGCTTGAAGCTTTCTTT. The genes are TRBV10-3 and TRBJ1-1; the D gene is possibly TRBD1 (6 bases). In germline, CDR1 is ENHRY, CDR2 SYGVKD. This CDR3 spans 11 amino acids. Trimming took 6 bases from V and 7 from J, leaving 9 bases between them.

In this sample, this clonotype turned up many times. The chain joins TRBV2 to TRBJ2-1; 8 bases agree with TRBD1. J was trimmed by 0 bases and V by 6 bases; bases with no gene match: 7. Germline V lookup: CDR1 SNHLY, CDR2 FYNNEI. The CDR3 is 16 amino acids. In nucleotides, the CDR3 is TGTGCCAGCAGGGACAGACAGGGGAGCTCCTACAATGAGCAGTTCTTC. Translating gives CASRDRQGSSYNEQFF.

This clonotype was counted ten times or more. This rearrangement joins TRBV2 to TRBJ2-2; the D is unclear. The CDR3 runs 18 residues. The germline V gene encodes CDR1 SNHLY and CDR2 FYNNEI. The ends were cut back, 3 bases at V and 0 bases at J, with 17 bases in the middle. The CDR3 nucleotides are TGTGCCAGCAGTGATCTGGCAGCATTAGACCCGAACACCGGGGAGCTGTTTTTT. It translates to CASSDLAALDPNTGELFF.

This clonotype was observed many times. The chain couples TRBV11-2 to TRBJ2-5, with 11 bases that match TRBD2. Germline V gene sequence: CDR1 SGHAT, CDR2 FQNNGV. Unmatched junction bases numbered 2, after V lost 3 bases and J lost 2 bases. The CDR3 consists of 15 residues. The CDR3 DNA sequence: TGTGCCAGCAGCTTGACTAGCGGGGAACAAGAGACCCAGTACTTC. As protein: CASSLTSGEQETQYF. The variable domain in full, with the rest retrieved from reference TRBV11-2 and TRBJ2-5, is EAGVAQSPRYKIIEKRQSVAFWCNPISGHATLYWYQQILGQGPKLLIQFQNNGVVDDSQLPKDRFSAERLKGVDSTLKIQPAKLEDSAVYLCASSLTSGEQETQYFGPGTRLLVL.

The chain couples TRBV4-2 to TRBJ2-3; 10 nucleotides match TRBD2. This CDR3 region has 18 residues. The J segment lost 0 bases and the V segment lost 0 bases, leaving 6 bases of the junction unmatched. The germline V gene has CDR1 LGHNA and CDR2 YNFKEQ. The CDR3 DNA is TGTGCCAGCAGCCAAGATGGTATAGCGGGAGGCAGCACAGATACGCAGTATTTT. This encodes CASSQDGIAGGSTDTQYF.

This chain uses TRBV12-3 or TRBV12-4 with TRBJ2-5; 9 bases agree with TRBD1. CDR3 length: 14 amino acids. The V segment lost 5 bases and the J segment 5 bases; nucleotides outside the gene matches: 6. The CDR3 DNA reads TGTGCCAGCAGTCGGACAGGGGACAAGGAGACCCAGTACTTC. Protein: CASSRTGDKETQYF.

Many counts were recorded for this clonotype. The J gene is TRBJ2-1, the V gene TRBV20-1; 7 nucleotides agree with TRBD2. V dropped 5 bases and J dropped 5; count of bases not matched to a gene: 9. CDR3 length: 14 residues. CDR1 is DFQATT, CDR2 SNEGSKA, per germline (reference sequence). The CDR3 DNA follows: TGCAGTGCTTTAAACCCCGGGGGGAACAATGAGCAGTTCTTC. It is translated as CSALNPGGNNEQFF.

The V gene is TRBV6-2 or TRBV6-3, the J gene TRBJ2-7; D is ambiguous. In germline, CDR1 is MNHEY, CDR2 SVGEGT. V lost 6 bases and J 2 bases, leaving 17 bases between the germline ends. The CDR3 has 15 residues. The CDR3 DNA follows: TGTGCCAGCAGCCGCCAACCGGACGGCACCTACGAGCAGTACTTC. Translating it yields CASSRQPDGTYEQYF.

This clonotype was seen at least ten times. The chain combines TRBV7-2 with TRBJ2-4, with 7 positions matching TRBD2. Germline V gene data show CDR1 as SGHTA and CDR2 as FQGNSA. The CDR3 length is 17 residues. With V trimmed by 5 bases and J by 0 bases, 10 bases remained unmatched. CDR3 sequence (DNA): TGTGCCAGCAGCCGCGGGGGAGGCGGGAAAGCCAAAAACATTCAGTACTTC. It is translated as CASSRGGGGKAKNIQYF.

About this clonotype itself: Just one base apart from a much larger clone, this may be a read error. V and J are TRBV30 and TRBJ2-5, with D possibly matching TRBD2 (5 bases). The CDR3 runs to 13 residues. V lost 0 bases and J lost 10, with 15 bases in between. Germline CDR1 GTSNPN, CDR2 SVGIG (reference sequence). This CDR3 is CAWSVQGPGIQYF. CDR3 nucleotides: TGTGCCTGGAGTGTACAAGGGCCCGGGATCCAGTACTTC.

This clonotype was found many times. This chain uses TRBV7-9 with TRBJ2-7; TRBD2 aligns across 7 bases. Germline V gene lookup returns CDR1 SEHNR and CDR2 FQNEAQ (reference sequence). Trimming cost V 0 bases and J 7 bases; bases outside gene matches: 6. The CDR3 spans 14 residues. The CDR3 loop reads CASSLATEAGEQYF. CDR3 sequence (DNA): TGTGCCAGCAGCTTAGCGACAGAAGCGGGAGAGCAGTACTTC.

The chain recombines TRBV9 with TRBJ2-2, with 7 positions matching TRBD1. The CDR3 is 16 amino acids. Germline CDR1 SGDLS, CDR2 YYNGEE. Unmatched junction bases numbered 9, after V lost 0 bases and J lost 7 bases. CDR3 nucleotide sequence: TGTGCCAGCAGCGTAGCCCCTTTACAGGGGTACGGGGAGCTGTTTTTT. It encodes CASSVAPLQGYGELFF.

The genes are TRBV29-1 and TRBJ1-2; perhaps TRBD1 as D (5 bases). From germline, CDR1 is SQVTM and CDR2 ANQGSEA. The CDR3 has 16 residues. The V gene lost 5 bases and the J gene lost 0 bases, with 19 bases spanning the gap. CDR3 region: CSVSEKGTSANYGYTF. The CDR3 bases are TGCAGCGTTTCTGAAAAGGGGACTTCGGCTAACTATGGCTACACCTTC. The full variable domain, completed using reference TRBV29-1 and TRBJ1-2, is SAVISQKPSRDICQRGTSLTIQCQVDSQVTMMFWYRQQPGQSLTLIATANQGSEATYESGFVIDKFPISRPNLTFSTLTVSNMSPEDSSIYLCSVSEKGTSANYGYTFGSGTRLTVV.

As to this clonotype: Possible read error: a much larger clone is one base away. The chain carries TRBV6-1 and TRBJ2-7; D perhaps matches TRBD2 (6 bases). The CDR3 is 14 residues long. V lost 6 bases and J 5 bases, leaving 17 bases between the germline ends. CDR1 is MNHNS, CDR2 SASEGT, per germline. CDR3 residues: CASSVAEQGHEQYF. The CDR3, as DNA: TGTGCCAGCAGCGTAGCGGAGCAGGGCCACGAGCAGTACTTC.

In this sample, this clonotype turned up a few times. J is TRBJ1-2 and V is TRBV9, with D hard to call. Germline V CDR1 and CDR2: SGDLS, YYNGEE. V was trimmed by 0 bases and J by 2 bases, leaving 8 bases between them. This CDR3 spans 14 amino acids. The DNA of the CDR3 is TGTGCCAGCAGCGTAGGATCAGAAAACTATGGCTACACCTTC. Translated: CASSVGSENYGYTF.

This chain links TRBV6-1 with TRBJ2-5; the D gene could be TRBD1 or TRBD2 (5 bases each). Trimming removed 6 bases at V and 1 base at J, with 15 bases between. CDR3 length: 15 residues. Germline V gives CDR1 MNHNS, CDR2 SASEGT. The CDR3 protein is CASSLTGTLQETQYF. Here the CDR3 DNA reads TGTGCCAGCAGCTTGACCGGGACCCTCCAAGAGACCCAGTACTTC.

This clonotype was picked up many times. V is TRBV3-1 and J is TRBJ2-3; D might be TRBD1 (6 bases). V lost 1 base, J lost 3 bases, and 17 bases lay in between. The CDR3 spans 17 residues. CDR1 and CDR2 from the germline V gene are LGHDT and YNNKEL (reference sequence). The CDR3 spells CASSQAISTTGTDTQYF. CDR3 nucleotide sequence: TGTGCCAGCAGCCAAGCCATCTCCACAACAGGGACAGATACGCAGTATTTT.

Comment on this clonotype: This may come from a read error, since a much larger clone is one base off. For the CDR3, the DNA is TGTGCCAGCAGCTCGGGAAGTTTCGCCGGGGAGCTGTTTTTT. Protein: CASSSGSFAGELFF. The chain recombines TRBV5-6 with TRBJ2-2, with D possibly matching TRBD2 (5 bases). This CDR3 is 14 amino acids long. Trimming pared 3 bases from V and 6 bases from J, leaving 12 bases between. Germline-derived CDR1 and CDR2 are SGHDT and YYEEEE.

This clonotype occurred many times. The chain employs TRBV7-8 and TRBJ2-1; 14 bases are shared with TRBD2. J was trimmed by 8 bases and V by 1 base; bases with no gene match: 7. The V gene's germline CDR1 is SGHVS and CDR2 FQNEAQ. The CDR3 contains 17 residues. The CDR3 region is CASSLVTTGLAGDEQFF. CDR3 bases: TGTGCCAGCAGCTTAGTAACCACGGGACTAGCGGGAGATGAGCAGTTCTTC.